This T cell receptor (beta chain) was sequenced during a study of T cell responses to AZD1222 COVID-19 vaccine. Germline CDR1 reads SEHNR; CDR2 reads FQNEAQ (reference sequence). Trimming pared 1 base from V and 5 bases from J, leaving 8 bases between. The CDR3 has 13 amino acids. On this clone: Its antigen is still unknown.

Whole-study findings and limits: Females outnumbered males among donors, who were mostly white British; clonal diversity was possibly underestimated.

Profiling relied on immunoSEQ multiplex PCR, and the TCRdb table lists in-frame clones only, not all of them. There are around 94,000 clones in the sample; 70% to 90% occur only once, and around 3.9% lies in the top ten. Source: peripheral blood, taken on day 0 of AZD1222 vaccination. The sequence was obtained from an adult in good health. The rearrangement joins TRBV7-9 to TRBJ1-1, with D perhaps TRBD1 (5 bases). The DNA of the CDR3 is TGTGCCAGCAGCTTAGACGGGGGGACTGAAGCTTTCTTT. This encodes CASSLDGGTEAFF.